A selection of T cell receptor beta chains follows, all from one sample in a study of T cell responses to AZD1222 COVID-19 vaccine. Sequencing was performed with immunoSEQ multiplex PCR; in TCRdb, only in-frame clones are kept and a portion is missing. The data hold 150,000 to 200,000 clones, with about 94% observed a single time. The material sequenced was peripheral blood, taken 28 days after the second AZD1222 dose. The receptors were sampled from an adult who received the AZD1222 COVID-19 vaccine. CDR3s include the opening cysteine and the closing phenylalanine or tryptophan. The D gene is left open where the match is weak. Rows give clone size only sometimes, using once, few, many, or a class for an expanded clone.

V: TRBV18
length: 13
D: NA
size: NA
J: TRBJ1-2
DNA: TGTGCCAGCTCCACCCTGACTGGGAGAGGCTACACCTTC
CDR3: CASSTLTGRGYTF

V: TRBV6-5
length: 14
D: NA
size: NA
J: TRBJ1-2
DNA: TGTGCCAGCAGTTACGGGGGAAGGGCTGTCGGCTACACCTTC
CDR3: CASSYGGRAVGYTF

V: TRBV5-1
length: 16
D: TRBD2
size: once
J: TRBJ2-3
DNA: TGCGCCAGCAGCACACCGAGCGGGGGAAGCACAGATACGCAGTATTTT
CDR3: CASSTPSGGSTDTQYF

V: TRBV10-3
length: 11
D: NA
size: once
J: TRBJ2-1
DNA: TGTGCCACTTGGACAGACAATGAGCAGTTCTTC
CDR3: CATWTDNEQFF

V: TRBV6-5
length: 15
D: NA
size: NA
J: TRBJ1-5
DNA: TGTGCCAGCAGTCTCCAGGCAGGGCTGGGTCAGCCCCAGCATTTT
CDR3: CASSLQAGLGQPQHF

V: TRBV6-5
length: 13
D: NA
size: NA
J: TRBJ1-1
DNA: TGTGCCAGCAGTTACAACCTTAACACTGAAGCTTTCTTT
CDR3: CASSYNLNTEAFF

V: TRBV7-8
length: 13
D: NA
size: NA
J: TRBJ1-1
DNA: TGTGCCAGCATCGGAGGGAAGTACACTGAAGCTTTCTTT
CDR3: CASIGGKYTEAFF

V: TRBV7-3
length: 15
D: TRBD1
size: NA
J: TRBJ1-2
DNA: TGTGCCAGCAGCGACGGGACAGGGCCTAACTATGGCTACACCTTC
CDR3: CASSDGTGPNYGYTF

V: TRBV28
length: 14
D: NA
size: NA
J: TRBJ2-7
DNA: TGTGCCAGCAGTTTATCCGCCATCTCCTACGAGCAGTACTTC
CDR3: CASSLSAISYEQYF

V: TRBV19
length: 14
D: NA
size: NA
J: TRBJ2-1
DNA: TGTGCCAGTAGTATAGGGACGGGGGTCAATGAGCAGTTCTTC
CDR3: CASSIGTGVNEQFF

V: TRBV7-7
length: 13
D: NA
size: NA
J: TRBJ2-5
DNA: TGTGCCAGCAGCGCGGACAGATCGGAGACCCAGTACTTC
CDR3: CASSADRSETQYF

V: TRBV30
length: 13
D: NA
size: NA
J: TRBJ1-2
DNA: TGTGCCTGGAGGTCCCCAGGGGCCTATGGCTACACCTTC
CDR3: CAWRSPGAYGYTF

V: TRBV7-2
length: 16
D: TRBD1
size: NA
J: TRBJ1-3
DNA: TGTGCCAGCAGCTTAGCGGACAGGATGGCTGGAAACACCATATATTTT
CDR3: CASSLADRMAGNTIYF

V: TRBV27
length: 15
D: TRBD1
size: NA
J: TRBJ1-5
DNA: TGTGCCAGCAGGGAAGGACAGGGAGACAATCAGCCCCAGCATTTT
CDR3: CASREGQGDNQPQHF

V: TRBV6-2/TRBV6-3
length: 15
D: TRBD1
size: NA
J: TRBJ1-2
DNA: TGTGCCAGCAGTTACGGGACAGGGGATAACTATGGCTACACCTTC
CDR3: CASSYGTGDNYGYTF

V: TRBV19
length: 13
D: NA
size: NA
J: TRBJ2-5
DNA: TGTGCCAGTAGTGCGAGGCACCAAGAGACCCAGTACTTC
CDR3: CASSARHQETQYF